The clone carrying this T cell receptor beta chain was observed a handful of times. This record comes from a study of spatial heterogeneity in lung cancer. This CDR3 has 15 residues. CDR1 SGHRS and CDR2 YFSETQ come from the germline V gene. The junction had 8 bases not matched to a gene; V was cut back by 6 bases and J by 3 bases. TCRdb ran MiXCR on the 5' RACE reads and lists one entry per CDR3 protein. This sample has under 30,000 distinct CDR3 sequences, with 2.5% to 4% found just once. Regarding time point: sample taken at primary tumor resection. Frozen PBMC, nontumor lung or tumor provided whole RNA, which was sequenced unsorted.

The source was PBMCs, collected at surgery. V and J are TRBV5-1 and TRBJ2-3; 9 bases align to TRBD2. The sequence was obtained from a female donor with early-stage non-small cell lung cancer. The CDR3 DNA reads as TGCGCCAGCATTAGCGGGAGTTCGGTGACAGATACGCAGTATTTT. Amino acid sequence: CASISGSSVTDTQYF.